The next 14 T cell receptor beta chains were all read from a single sample in a study of graft-versus-host responses after intestinal transplantation. Produced via immunoSEQ multiplex PCR; TCRdb's table is partial and in-frame only. The sample records over 85,000 clones, over 80% being singletons. These TCRs' antigens remain unknown. This specimen was unstimulated CD8+ T cells sorted from spleen or lymph node cells, taken before intestinal transplant. The origin of the receptors is a human donor who received an intestinal transplant.

This clone was seen a handful of times. The chain couples TRBV27 to TRBJ2-7; no clear D gene. CDR1 MNHEY and CDR2 SMNVEV come from the germline V gene (reference sequence). This CDR3 region has 14 residues. Between the trimmed V and J ends, which lost 3 bases and 4 bases, there was a span of 13 bases. CDR3 nucleotide sequence: TGTGCCAGCAGTTTGGGCAGCCCCTCTTACGAGCAGTACTTC. Its protein product is CASSLGSPSYEQYF.

This clone was picked up one time. V and J are TRBV6-5 and TRBJ2-7, with 11 bases matching TRBD2. This CDR3 region has 14 residues. Losses at the gene ends were 4 bases for V and 5 bases for J; bases not matched to a gene: 4. CDR1 is MNHEY and CDR2 is SVGAGI in the germline V gene. The CDR3 nucleotides read TGTGCCAGCAGTTCTAGCGGGGGGATACACGAGCAGTACTTC. Amino acids: CASSSSGGIHEQYF.

This chain's CDR3 is CAIKRDTNSYNEQFF. The CDR3 DNA follows: TGTGCCATCAAGAGGGACACCAACTCCTACAATGAGCAGTTCTTC. V and J are TRBV19 and TRBJ2-1, with a tentative D call TRBD1 (6 bases). This CDR3 is built from 15 residues. CDR1 is LNHDA, CDR2 SQIVND, per germline (reference sequence). V was cut by 10 bases and J by 0 bases, with 16 bases left in between.

V and J are TRBV11-2 and TRBJ2-7, with D possibly matching TRBD1 (5 bases). Trimming took 3 bases from V and 0 from J, leaving 9 bases between them. Per the germline V gene, CDR1 is SGHAT and CDR2 is FQNNGV. CDR3 size: 14 residues. DNA of the CDR3: TGTGCCAGCAGCTTTACAGGAAGCTCCTACGAGCAGTACTTC. Translated: CASSFTGSSYEQYF.

V usage is TRBV7-3 and J usage is TRBJ2-2; the D gene is possibly TRBD2 (6 bases). Germline assignment: CDR1 SGHTA and CDR2 FQGTGA. V gave up 5 bases and J gave up 6 bases, with 13 bases separating them. CDR3 length equals 14 residues. CDR3 sequence reads: CASSPLGGAGELFF. Written as DNA, the CDR3 is TGTGCCAGCAGCCCTCTTGGAGGGGCCGGGGAGCTGTTTTTT.

This clone was counted a single time. The chain carries TRBV2 and TRBJ2-7; D is unresolved. The CDR3 loop spans 15 amino acids. The V gene lost 0 bases and the J gene lost 1 base, with 10 bases spanning the gap. Germline values: CDR1 SNHLY, CDR2 FYNNEI. In DNA, the CDR3 is TGTGCCAGCAGTGAAGCCCCGGCGGTATCCTACGAGCAGTACTTC. This codes for CASSEAPAVSYEQYF. Using reference TRBV2 and TRBJ2-7 for the parts outside the CDR3, the full variable domain is EPEVTQTPSHQVTQMGQEVILRCVPISNHLYFYWYRQILGQKVEFLVSFYNNEISEKSEIFDDQFSVERPDGSNFTLKIRSTKLEDSAMYFCASSEAPAVSYEQYFGPGTRLTVT.

This rearrangement joins TRBV4-1 to TRBJ1-2; 8 bases agree with TRBD1. The CDR3 spans 21 residues. The junction had 24 bases not matched to a gene; V was cut back by 0 bases and J by 6 bases. Per germline, CDR1 MGHRA and CDR2 YSYEKL. In DNA, the CDR3 is TGCGCCAGCAGCCAAGAGCTTTCGGCAGGGGGCTTCGTTGCCCCACCCGATGGCTACACCTTC. Its translation is CASSQELSAGGFVAPPDGYTF.

This chain connects TRBV19 to TRBJ1-2; TRBD1 aligns across 7 bases. The J segment lost 8 bases and the V segment lost 5 bases, leaving 8 bases of the junction unmatched. Germline V lookup: CDR1 LNHDA, CDR2 SQIVND (reference sequence). The CDR3 extends over 13 amino acids. CDR3 nucleotide sequence: TGTGCCAGTAGTGCCGGGACAGCGTACGGCTACACCTTC. This encodes CASSAGTAYGYTF.

CDR3 DNA sequence: TGTGCCAGCAGCGTAGGGAGGGGGAACACCGGGGAGCTGTTTTTT. Protein product: CASSVGRGNTGELFF. The V call is TRBV9, the J call TRBJ2-2; the D gene is possibly TRBD2 (6 bases). CDR1 is SGDLS, CDR2 YYNGEE, per germline. Trimming took 0 bases from V and 1 from J, leaving 7 bases between them. The CDR3 runs to 15 residues.

The J gene is TRBJ2-7, the V gene TRBV5-6; D not resolved. The CDR3 has 12 residues. The germline V and J ends were trimmed by 4 bases and 6 bases, with 11 bases remaining between them. Germline V lookup: CDR1 SGHDT, CDR2 YYEEEE. CDR3 in DNA: TGTGCCAGCAGCCTGTTTTCGCGCGAGCAGTACTTC. This sequence encodes CASSLFSREQYF.

The J gene is TRBJ1-1, the V gene TRBV5-4; possible D gene TRBD1, 5 bases. The CDR3 is made up of 17 amino acids. Trimming left V 1 base short and J 5 bases short, with 21 bases between. CDR1 is SGHNT, CDR2 YYREEE, per germline (reference sequence). In DNA form, the CDR3 reads TGTGCCAGCAGCTTGTCTCTGGGGCACCCCGGCCAGACTGAAGCTTTCTTT. Its protein product is CASSLSLGHPGQTEAFF.

The CDR3 DNA follows: TGCGCCAGCAGCCATTCACCCCCGGGGTCCTACGGGGACAATGAGCAGTTCTTC. Its translation: CASSHSPPGSYGDNEQFF. This chain links TRBV4-1 with TRBJ2-1, with D perhaps matching TRBD2 (5 bases). The CDR3 is 18 amino acids. The germline V gene encodes CDR1 MGHRA and CDR2 YSYEKL. The V end lost 3 bases, the J end lost 5 bases, and 23 bases lay between the germline ends.

The chain uses TRBV7-6 and TRBJ2-2, with 8 bases matching TRBD2. Germline V lookup: CDR1 SGHVS, CDR2 FNYEAQ. The trim removed 0 bases at V and 6 bases at J, leaving 3 bases unmatched. The CDR3 has 15 amino acids. CDR3 in DNA: TGTGCCAGCAGCTTAGCTAGCGGGACGGCCGGGGAGCTGTTTTTT. Its protein product is CASSLASGTAGELFF.

The rearrangement uses TRBV7-3 and TRBJ2-7; maybe TRBD2 (7 bases). Trimming cost V 5 bases and J 5 bases, with 16 bases left between them. Germline V CDR1 and CDR2: SGHTA, FQGTGA. This CDR3 is built from 14 residues. The CDR3 is CASSPSGGLDEQYF. The CDR3 bases are TGTGCCAGCAGCCCCTCCGGGGGGCTCGACGAGCAGTACTTC.